This TCR beta chain was retrieved from a study of T cells in Graves' hyperthyroidism and ophthalmopathy. Study background: It was at initial diagnosis, before any treatment, that peripheral blood was collected. General observations from the study: A model of 13 V-J pairs discriminated ophthalmopathy from stable hyperthyroidism.

Worth noting for this clonotype: Antigen unknown.

TCR beta CDR3 regions were amplified from RNA. RT-PCR in the first round (using the HTBI primer set) targeted the TCR CDR3. TCRdb ran MiXCR on the multiplex PCR reads and lists one entry per CDR3 protein. The data contain about 710,000 distinct CDR3 sequences, 16% of them singletons. Uncontrolled infections, other autoimmune diseases, pregnancy or lactation led to exclusion of patients. V was pared by 6 bases and J by 4 bases, with 21 bases between. From germline, CDR1 is SQVTM and CDR2 ANQGSEA. The CDR3 length is 15 residues. The chain is built from TRBV29-1 and TRBJ1-1; D perhaps matches TRBD1 (5 bases). The sequenced sample consisted of blood. The receptor was derived from a man younger than 35 with Graves' hyperthyroidism. CDR3 nucleotides: TGCAGCGTCGCCTACGAGGGGCGACGGGGCACTGAAGCTTTCTTT. It encodes CSVAYEGRRGTEAFF.